The 23 T cell receptor beta chains listed next were all sequenced from one sample in a study of blood T cell repertoires in COVID-19. This table comes from immunoSEQ multiplex PCR, and its TCRdb copy is limited to in-frame clones, with some not included. The data contain fewer than 400,000 clones, roughly 89% of them singletons. The sequenced material came from PBMCs or T cells enriched from blood (not recorded which). These receptors came from a woman aged 45-59 years who had recovered from COVID-19.

Note on this clone: This may arise from a read error, as a much more abundant clone is one base away. Other DNA sequences within the sample encode an identical CDR3. The chain is built from TRBV2 and TRBJ1-5, with 7 bases that match TRBD1. The germline gives CDR1 SNHLY, CDR2 FYNNEI. Trimming cost V 6 bases and J 2 bases; bases outside gene matches: 1. There are 13 residues in the CDR3. The CDR3 sequence is CASSGQGNQPQHF. CDR3 nucleotides: TGTGCCAGCAGCGGACAGGGCAATCAGCCCCAGCATTTT.

The rearrangement uses TRBV18 and TRBJ1-5; no clear D gene. The CDR3 consists of 14 residues. Germline assignment: CDR1 KGHSH and CDR2 LQKENI. The ends were cut back, 4 bases at V and 4 bases at J, with 11 bases in the middle. CDR3 sequence (DNA): TGTGCCAGCTCACGTGGAGGCCGAAATCAGCCCCAGCATTTT. Amino acids: CASSRGGRNQPQHF. The entire variable domain, with the rest obtained from reference TRBV18 and TRBJ1-5, is as follows: NAGVMQNPRHLVRRRGQEARLRCSPMKGHSHVYWYRQLPEEGLKFMVYLQKENIIDESGMPKERFSAEFPKEGPSILRIQQVVRGDSAAYFCASSRGGRNQPQHFGDGTRLSIL.

This chain uses TRBV12-3 or TRBV12-4 with TRBJ1-1; D call uncertain. The CDR3 loop spans 13 amino acids. V was clipped by 3 bases and J by 5 bases, with 10 bases between them. CDR3 bases: TGTGCCAGCAGTTTTTGGGGAGGGACTGAAGCTTTCTTT. Protein: CASSFWGGTEAFF.

Regarding this clone: Other DNA sequences in the same sample also yield this CDR3. The CDR3 spells CASSRTGNTEAFF. The DNA of the CDR3 is TGTGCCAGCAGTCGGACAGGGAACACTGAAGCTTTCTTT. The rearrangement links TRBV6-5 to TRBJ1-1; 7 bases line up with TRBD1. Trimming took 5 bases from V and 1 from J; bases not matched to a gene: 1. There are 13 residues in the CDR3. CDR1 MNHEY and CDR2 SVGAGI come from the germline V gene.

The chain has TRBV9 and TRBJ1-2; 9 bases match TRBD1. CDR1 is SGDLS and CDR2 is YYNGEE in the germline V gene. V lost 4 bases and J lost 4; bases outside the gene matches: 5. The CDR3 runs to 14 residues. The CDR3 sequence is CASSSGQGPYGYTF. As DNA, the CDR3 is TGTGCCAGCAGCTCCGGACAGGGGCCCTATGGCTACACCTTC.

CDR3 sequence (DNA): TGTGCCAGCAGCTTGGGGTCGGGACAGTTCTACGAGCAGTACTTC. It is translated as CASSLGSGQFYEQYF. The chain recombines TRBV11-2 with TRBJ2-7; 7 bases align to TRBD1. The CDR3 is 15 residues long. Germline lookup yields CDR1 SGHAT and CDR2 FQNNGV. V was pared by 3 bases and J by 3 bases, with 8 bases of the junction left unmatched.

The chain is built from TRBV28 and TRBJ1-2; D possibly corresponds to TRBD1 (6 bases). This CDR3 region has 13 residues. Deletions cut 6 bases from V and 8 bases from J, with 16 bases between. CDR1 and CDR2 (germline): MDHEN, SYDVKM. CDR3 in amino acids: CASSLTGLGGYTF. The CDR3, as DNA: TGTGCCAGCAGCCTTACAGGGCTGGGGGGCTACACCTTC.

V and J are TRBV30 and TRBJ2-7, with TRBD2 matching over 9 bases. This CDR3 is 13 amino acids long. Germline V gene data show CDR1 as GTSNPN and CDR2 as SVGIG (reference sequence). V lost 8 bases, J lost 3 bases, and 8 bases stayed unmatched. The CDR3 DNA follows: TGTGCCGGTAATAAAGCGGGGGGCTACGAGCAGTACTTC. Amino acid sequence: CAGNKAGGYEQYF. The variable domain in full, with the rest retrieved from reference TRBV30 and TRBJ2-7, is SQTIHQWPATLVQPVGSPLSLECTVEGTSNPNLYWYRQAAGRGLQLLFYSVGIGQISSEVPQNLSASRPQDRQFILSSKKLLLSDSGFYLCAGNKAGGYEQYFGPGTRLTVT.

This sequence joins TRBV19 and TRBJ2-5; 10 nucleotides agree with TRBD2. There are 19 residues in the CDR3. Looked up from germline, CDR1 is LNHDA and CDR2 is SQIVND (reference sequence). Unmatched junction bases numbered 18, after V lost 3 bases and J lost 5 bases. CDR3 residues: CASSMFLAGAATVGETQYF. The CDR3 DNA is TGTGCCAGTAGTATGTTTCTAGCGGGGGCCGCCACTGTCGGCGAGACCCAGTACTTC.

The chain links TRBV6-5 to TRBJ2-7; 8 bases are shared with TRBD1. V gave up 6 bases and J gave up 5 bases; unmatched junction bases: 6. Germline CDR1 MNHEY, CDR2 SVGAGI. The CDR3 length is 13 residues. The CDR3 DNA sequence: TGTGCCAGCAGGCCGACAGGGGACCACGAGCAGTACTTC. It specifies CASRPTGDHEQYF.

The V gene is TRBV5-8, the J gene TRBJ2-3; the match to TRBD1 covers 7 bases. From germline, CDR1 is SGHTS and CDR2 YDEGEE. The CDR3 is 18 amino acids. The V and J ends lost 0 bases and 0 bases, in that order; junction bases with no gene match: 10. CDR3 nucleotides: TGTGCCAGCAGCTTGGCTAAGGGGGCATCATATAGCACAGATACGCAGTATTTT. Encoded protein: CASSLAKGASYSTDTQYF. Supplemented by reference TRBV5-8 and TRBJ2-3, the full variable domain reads EAGVTQSPTHLIKTRGQQATLRCSPISGHTSVYWYQQALGLGLQFLLWYDEGEERNRGNFPPRFSGRQFPNYSSELNVNALELEDSALYLCASSLAKGASYSTDTQYFGPGTRLTVL.

The chain uses TRBV5-4 and TRBJ2-5; D is perhaps TRBD1 (6 bases). Trimming took 5 bases from V and 2 from J, leaving 13 bases between them. There are 14 residues in the CDR3. Germline CDR1 is SGHNT and CDR2 is YYREEE (reference sequence). The CDR3 here is CASRRKDRQETQYF. The CDR3 nucleotides are TGTGCCAGCAGACGAAAAGACAGGCAAGAGACCCAGTACTTC.

The V and J genes are TRBV30 and TRBJ2-5, with D possibly TRBD2 on 5 matching bases. CDR1 and CDR2 from the germline V gene are GTSNPN and SVGIG (reference sequence). Trimming shortened V by 2 bases and J by 5 bases, and 12 bases separated the two germline ends. The length of the CDR3 is 13 residues. For the CDR3, the DNA is TGTGCCTGGAGTTACTACGGGGTGGAGACCCAGTACTTC. Its translation is CAWSYYGVETQYF. The variable domain in full, completed from reference TRBV30 and TRBJ2-5, reads SQTIHQWPATLVQPVGSPLSLECTVEGTSNPNLYWYRQAAGRGLQLLFYSVGIGQISSEVPQNLSASRPQDRQFILSSKKLLLSDSGFYLCAWSYYGVETQYFGPGTRLLVL.

Worth noting for this clone: At one boundary the junction diverges from the germline segment, which might be a read error. The genes are TRBV5-1 and TRBJ2-1; a weak D match, TRBD2 (5 bases). The CDR3 runs to 16 residues. Germline V gene data show CDR1 as SGHRS and CDR2 as YFSETQ. CDR3 sequence: CASSMSGSSSYNEQFF. In nucleotides, the CDR3 is TGCGCCAGCAGCATGTCGGGGAGTAGCTCCTACAATGAGCAATTCTTC.

The chain couples TRBV29-1 to TRBJ2-1; the D is unclear. Germline V gene sequence: CDR1 SQVTM, CDR2 ANQGSEA. V gave up 5 bases and J gave up 8 bases, with 13 bases separating them. The CDR3 is 12 amino acids. This chain's CDR3 is CSVQADPYEQFF. The CDR3 nucleotides read TGCAGCGTTCAAGCAGATCCGTATGAGCAGTTCTTC.

There are a few counts of this clone. This chain connects TRBV3-1 (or the pseudogene TRBV3-2) to TRBJ2-5; TRBD2 agrees at 8 bases. With 3 bases clipped from V and 5 bases from J, the junction kept 11 bases outside the gene matches. There are 16 residues in the CDR3. Germline values: CDR1 LGHDT, CDR2 YNNKEL (reference sequence). The CDR3 DNA reads as TGTGCCAGCAGCCACCAGCGGGGGAGAACAAGGGAGACCCAGTACTTC. It specifies CASSHQRGRTRETQYF.

This clone has more than one count but fewer than ten. The rearrangement links TRBV30 to TRBJ1-5; D might be TRBD1 (5 bases). The V gene lost 0 bases and the J gene lost 4 bases, with 16 bases spanning the gap. Germline CDR1 GTSNPN, CDR2 SVGIG (reference sequence). The CDR3 runs to 16 residues. The CDR3: CAWSVRYDRTNQPQHF. The CDR3 coding sequence is TGTGCCTGGAGTGTAAGGTATGACAGAACAAATCAGCCCCAGCATTTT.

V gene TRBV2 combines with J gene TRBJ2-7; D is ambiguous. The CDR3 contains 13 residues. Trimming pared 4 bases from V and 2 bases from J, leaving 9 bases between. Germline CDR1 is SNHLY and CDR2 is FYNNEI. The CDR3 DNA reads as TGTGCCAGCAGTGGAACAGCACCCTACGAGCAGTACTTC. Translation: CASSGTAPYEQYF.

This clone was counted only a few times. The J gene is TRBJ1-2, the V gene TRBV4-1; 9 bases fit TRBD1. The CDR3 covers 16 residues. With 4 bases clipped from V and 7 bases from J, the junction kept 13 bases outside the gene matches. CDR1 is MGHRA, CDR2 YSYEKL, per germline. This CDR3 is CASSRDWTGEKGGYTF. CDR3 DNA sequence: TGCGCCAGCAGCCGCGACTGGACAGGGGAGAAAGGTGGCTACACCTTC.

V and J are TRBV6-5 and TRBJ2-1, with a possible D match to TRBD2 (5 bases). Trimming removed 8 bases at V and 6 bases at J, with 20 bases between. This CDR3 region has 15 residues. CDR1 and CDR2 (germline): MNHEY, SVGAGI. The CDR3: CASWVGDSSSNEQFF. The CDR3 coding sequence is TGTGCCAGCTGGGTCGGGGATAGTTCTTCCAATGAGCAGTTCTTC.

The chain uses TRBV10-3 and TRBJ2-1; 10 positions match TRBD2. The CDR3 contains 14 residues. The junction had 7 bases not matched to a gene; V was cut back by 10 bases and J by 4 bases. Germline CDR1 reads ENHRY; CDR2 reads SYGVKD. CDR3 loop: CATKLAGNYNEQFF. In DNA form, the CDR3 reads TGTGCCACTAAACTAGCGGGGAATTACAATGAGCAGTTCTTC.

The chain is built from TRBV7-2 and TRBJ2-1; D ambiguous. Trimming shortened V by 0 bases and J by 3 bases, and 3 bases separated the two germline ends. Germline values: CDR1 SGHTA, CDR2 FQGNSA. This CDR3 spans 13 amino acids. The CDR3 protein is CASSLASYNEQFF. In DNA, the CDR3 is TGTGCCAGCAGCTTAGCTAGCTACAATGAGCAGTTCTTC.

This chain uses TRBV4-3 with TRBJ1-1, with 7 bases aligning to TRBD1. Germline loops: CDR1 LGHNA, CDR2 YSLEER. The CDR3 runs to 17 residues. V dropped 0 bases and J dropped 3; count of bases not matched to a gene: 10. The CDR3 loop is CASSQEKQGLWYTEAFF. CDR3 in DNA: TGCGCCAGCAGCCAAGAGAAACAGGGGCTTTGGTACACTGAAGCTTTCTTT.